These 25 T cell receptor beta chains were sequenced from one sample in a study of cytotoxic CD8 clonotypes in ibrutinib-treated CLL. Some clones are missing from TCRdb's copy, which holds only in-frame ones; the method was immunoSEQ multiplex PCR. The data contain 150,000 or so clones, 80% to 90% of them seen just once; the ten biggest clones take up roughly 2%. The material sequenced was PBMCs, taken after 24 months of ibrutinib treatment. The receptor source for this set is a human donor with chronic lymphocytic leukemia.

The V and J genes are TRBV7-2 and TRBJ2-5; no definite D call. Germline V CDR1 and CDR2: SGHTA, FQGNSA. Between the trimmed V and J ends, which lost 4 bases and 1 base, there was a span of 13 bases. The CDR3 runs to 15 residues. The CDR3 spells CASSSSRASQETQYF. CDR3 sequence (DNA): TGTGCCAGCAGCTCTAGTCGAGCGTCCCAAGAGACCCAGTACTTC.

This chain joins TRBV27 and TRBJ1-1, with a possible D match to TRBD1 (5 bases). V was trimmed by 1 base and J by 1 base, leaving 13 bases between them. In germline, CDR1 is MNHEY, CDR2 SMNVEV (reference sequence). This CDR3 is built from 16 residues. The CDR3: CASSLLRPQGNTEAFF. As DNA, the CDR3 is TGTGCCAGCAGTTTATTGCGTCCTCAGGGGAACACTGAAGCTTTCTTT.

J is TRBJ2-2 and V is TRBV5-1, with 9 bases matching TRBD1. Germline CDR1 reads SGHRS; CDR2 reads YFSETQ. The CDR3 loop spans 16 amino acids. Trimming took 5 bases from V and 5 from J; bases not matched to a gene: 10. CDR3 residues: CASRSGRQGVTGELFF. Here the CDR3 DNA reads TGCGCCAGCAGAAGTGGAAGACAGGGGGTAACCGGGGAGCTGTTTTTT. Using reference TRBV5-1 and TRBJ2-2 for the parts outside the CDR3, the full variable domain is KAGVTQTPRYLIKTRGQQVTLSCSPISGHRSVSWYQQTPGQGLQFLFEYFSETQRNKGNFPGRFSGRQFSNSRSEMNVSTLELGDSALYLCASRSGRQGVTGELFFGEGSRLTVL.

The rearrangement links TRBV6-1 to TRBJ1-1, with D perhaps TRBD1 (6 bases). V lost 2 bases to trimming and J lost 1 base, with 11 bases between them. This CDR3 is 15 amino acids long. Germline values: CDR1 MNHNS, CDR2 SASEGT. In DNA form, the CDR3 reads TGTGCCAGCAGTGAAAAAGGGGGACAGAACACTGAAGCTTTCTTT. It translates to CASSEKGGQNTEAFF.

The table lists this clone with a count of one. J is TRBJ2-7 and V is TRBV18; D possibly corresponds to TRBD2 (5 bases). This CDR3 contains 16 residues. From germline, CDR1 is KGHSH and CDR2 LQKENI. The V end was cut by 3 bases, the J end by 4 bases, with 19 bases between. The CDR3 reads CASSPGLRASFYEQYF. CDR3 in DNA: TGTGCCAGCTCACCTGGACTCCGGGCGTCATTTTACGAGCAGTACTTC.

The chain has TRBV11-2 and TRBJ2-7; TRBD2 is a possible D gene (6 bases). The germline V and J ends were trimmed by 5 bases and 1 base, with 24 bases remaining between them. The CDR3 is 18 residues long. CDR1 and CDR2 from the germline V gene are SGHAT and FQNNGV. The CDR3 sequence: CASSLGRGITPRSYEQYF. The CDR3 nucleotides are TGTGCCAGCAGCCTAGGGCGGGGAATTACTCCCAGATCCTACGAGCAGTACTTC.

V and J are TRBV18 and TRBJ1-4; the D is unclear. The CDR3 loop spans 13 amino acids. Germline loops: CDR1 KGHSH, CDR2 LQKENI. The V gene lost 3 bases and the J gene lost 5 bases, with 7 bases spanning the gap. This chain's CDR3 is CASSPNRNEKLFF. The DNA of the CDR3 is TGTGCCAGCTCACCTAATAGAAATGAAAAACTGTTTTTT.

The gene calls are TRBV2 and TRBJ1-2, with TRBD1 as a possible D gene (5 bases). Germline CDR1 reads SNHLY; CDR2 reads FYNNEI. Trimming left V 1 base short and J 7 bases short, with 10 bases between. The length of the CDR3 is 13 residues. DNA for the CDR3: TGTGCCAGCAGTGAAGTCCAGGGTACTGGCTACACCTTC. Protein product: CASSEVQGTGYTF.

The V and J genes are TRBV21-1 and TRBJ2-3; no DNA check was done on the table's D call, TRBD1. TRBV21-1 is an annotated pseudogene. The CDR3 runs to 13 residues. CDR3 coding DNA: TGTGCCAGCAGCCCCAGGCTCGTGGATACGCAGTATTTT. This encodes CASSPRLVDTQYF.

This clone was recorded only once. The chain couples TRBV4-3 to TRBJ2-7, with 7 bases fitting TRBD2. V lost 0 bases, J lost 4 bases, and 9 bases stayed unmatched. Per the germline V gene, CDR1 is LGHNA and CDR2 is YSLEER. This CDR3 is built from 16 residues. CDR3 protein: CASSQDRVLAAYEQYF. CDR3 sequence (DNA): TGCGCCAGCAGCCAAGATCGGGTCCTAGCGGCTTACGAGCAGTACTTC.

The chain's CDR3 is CASSPAKGAATGELFF. The CDR3 coding sequence is TGTGCCAGCAGCCCAGCAAAGGGTGCCGCGACCGGGGAGCTGTTTTTT. The gene calls are TRBV5-4 and TRBJ2-2; D is ambiguous. The V gene lost 4 bases and the J gene lost 5 bases, with 18 bases spanning the gap. Germline CDR1 is SGHNT and CDR2 is YYREEE (reference sequence). The CDR3 contains 16 residues.

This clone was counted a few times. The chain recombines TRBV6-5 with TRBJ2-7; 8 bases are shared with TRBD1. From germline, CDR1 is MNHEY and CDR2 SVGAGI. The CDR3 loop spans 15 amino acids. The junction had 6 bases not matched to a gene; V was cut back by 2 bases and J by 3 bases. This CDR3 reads CASSYGGQGNYEQYF. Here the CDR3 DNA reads TGTGCCAGCAGTTACGGTGGACAGGGAAACTACGAGCAGTACTTC.

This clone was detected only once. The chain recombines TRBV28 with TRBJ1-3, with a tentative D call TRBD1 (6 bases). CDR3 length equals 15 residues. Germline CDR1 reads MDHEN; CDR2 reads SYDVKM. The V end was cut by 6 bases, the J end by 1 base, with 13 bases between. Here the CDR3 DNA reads TGTGCCAGCAGGCCGAGGGGGGGGTCTGGAAACACCATATATTTT. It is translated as CASRPRGGSGNTIYF. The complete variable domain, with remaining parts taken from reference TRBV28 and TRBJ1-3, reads DVKVTQSSRYLVKRTGEKVFLECVQDMDHENMFWYRQDPGLGLRLIYFSYDVKMKEKGDIPEGYSVSREKKERFSLILESASTNQTSMYLCASRPRGGSGNTIYFGEGSWLTVV.

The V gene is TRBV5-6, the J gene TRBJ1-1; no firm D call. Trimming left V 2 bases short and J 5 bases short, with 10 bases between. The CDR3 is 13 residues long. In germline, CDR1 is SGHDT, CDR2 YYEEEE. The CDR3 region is CASSFGRGTEAFF. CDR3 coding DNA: TGTGCCAGCAGCTTCGGAAGAGGAACTGAAGCTTTCTTT.

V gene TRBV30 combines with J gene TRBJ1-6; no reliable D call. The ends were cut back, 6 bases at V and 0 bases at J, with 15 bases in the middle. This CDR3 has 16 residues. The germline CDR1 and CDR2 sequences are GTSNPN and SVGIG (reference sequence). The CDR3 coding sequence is TGTGCCTGCCTACCGCGGGCGAGCTCCTATAATTCACCCCTCCACTTT. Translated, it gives CACLPRASSYNSPLHF.

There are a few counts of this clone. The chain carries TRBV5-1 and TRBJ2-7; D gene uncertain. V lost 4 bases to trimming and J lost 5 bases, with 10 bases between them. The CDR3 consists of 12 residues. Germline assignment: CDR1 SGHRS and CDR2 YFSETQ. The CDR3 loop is CASSQNQNEQYF. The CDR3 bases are TGCGCCAGCAGCCAAAACCAGAACGAGCAGTACTTC. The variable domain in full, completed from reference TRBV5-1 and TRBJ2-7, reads KAGVTQTPRYLIKTRGQQVTLSCSPISGHRSVSWYQQTPGQGLQFLFEYFSETQRNKGNFPGRFSGRQFSNSRSEMNVSTLELGDSALYLCASSQNQNEQYFGPGTRLTVT.

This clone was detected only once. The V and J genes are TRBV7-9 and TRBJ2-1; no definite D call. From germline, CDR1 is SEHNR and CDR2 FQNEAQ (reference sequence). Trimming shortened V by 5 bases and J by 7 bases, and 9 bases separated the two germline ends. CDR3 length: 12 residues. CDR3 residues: CASSPRRNEQFF. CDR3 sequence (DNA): TGTGCCAGCAGCCCTCGGCGTAATGAGCAGTTCTTC.

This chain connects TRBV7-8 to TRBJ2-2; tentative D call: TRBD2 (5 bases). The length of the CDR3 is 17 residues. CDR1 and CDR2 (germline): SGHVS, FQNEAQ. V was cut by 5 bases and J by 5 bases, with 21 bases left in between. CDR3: CASSPARDPTWTGELFF. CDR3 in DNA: TGTGCCAGCAGCCCCGCCCGGGATCCAACATGGACCGGGGAGCTGTTTTTT.

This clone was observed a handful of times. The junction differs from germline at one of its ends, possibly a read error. The CDR3 spells CATSRGGSYEQYF. In DNA form, the CDR3 reads TGTGCCACCAGTCGGGGGGGCTCCTACGAGCAGTACTTC. The chain has TRBV25-1 and TRBJ2-7, with 8 bases fitting TRBD2. The CDR3 totals 13 residues. Germline loops: CDR1 MGHDK, CDR2 SYGVNS.

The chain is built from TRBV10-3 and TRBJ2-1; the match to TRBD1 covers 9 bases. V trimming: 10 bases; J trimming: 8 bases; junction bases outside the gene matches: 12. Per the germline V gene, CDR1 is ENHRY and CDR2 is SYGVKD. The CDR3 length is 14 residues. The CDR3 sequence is CASHGTGLYDEQFF. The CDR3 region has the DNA TGTGCCAGCCATGGGACAGGGCTCTATGATGAGCAGTTCTTC.

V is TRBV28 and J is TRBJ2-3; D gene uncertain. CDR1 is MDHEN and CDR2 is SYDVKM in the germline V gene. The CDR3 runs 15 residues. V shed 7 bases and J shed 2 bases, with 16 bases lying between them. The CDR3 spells CASTQLGSHTDTQYF. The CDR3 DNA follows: TGTGCCAGCACCCAACTTGGCAGTCACACAGATACGCAGTATTTT.

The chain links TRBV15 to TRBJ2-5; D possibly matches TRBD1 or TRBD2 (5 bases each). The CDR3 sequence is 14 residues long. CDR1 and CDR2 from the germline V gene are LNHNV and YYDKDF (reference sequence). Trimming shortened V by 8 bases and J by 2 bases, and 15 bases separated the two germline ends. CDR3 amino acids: CATRRGERQETQYF. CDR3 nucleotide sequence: TGTGCCACCCGACGGGGCGAGAGGCAAGAGACCCAGTACTTC.

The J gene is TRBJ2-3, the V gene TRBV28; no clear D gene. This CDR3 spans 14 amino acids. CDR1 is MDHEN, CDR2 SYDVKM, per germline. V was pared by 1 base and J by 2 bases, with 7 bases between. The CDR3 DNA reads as TGTGCCAGCAGTTTATCCCCGTCCACAGATACGCAGTATTTT. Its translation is CASSLSPSTDTQYF.

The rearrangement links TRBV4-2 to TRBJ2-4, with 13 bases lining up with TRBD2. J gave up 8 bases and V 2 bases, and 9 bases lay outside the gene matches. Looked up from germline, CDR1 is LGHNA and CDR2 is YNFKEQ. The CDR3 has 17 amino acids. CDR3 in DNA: TGTGCCAGCAGCCAACAGGGGGGGACTAGCGGGACCTACATTCAGTACTTC. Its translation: CASSQQGGTSGTYIQYF.

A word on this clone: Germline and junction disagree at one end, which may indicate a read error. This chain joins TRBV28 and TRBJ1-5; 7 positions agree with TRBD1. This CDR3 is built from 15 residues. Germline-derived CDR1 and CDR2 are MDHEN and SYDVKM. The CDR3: CASSLGTVSTQPQHF. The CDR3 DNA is TGTGCCAGCAGTTTGGGGACAGTAAGCACTCAGCCCCAGCATTTT. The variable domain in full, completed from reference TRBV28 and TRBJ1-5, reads DVKVTQSSRYLVKRTGEKVFLECVQDMDHENMFWYRQDPGLGLRLIYFSYDVKMKEKGDIPEGYSVSREKKERFSLILESASTNQTSMYLCASSLGTVSTQPQHFGDGTRLSIL.